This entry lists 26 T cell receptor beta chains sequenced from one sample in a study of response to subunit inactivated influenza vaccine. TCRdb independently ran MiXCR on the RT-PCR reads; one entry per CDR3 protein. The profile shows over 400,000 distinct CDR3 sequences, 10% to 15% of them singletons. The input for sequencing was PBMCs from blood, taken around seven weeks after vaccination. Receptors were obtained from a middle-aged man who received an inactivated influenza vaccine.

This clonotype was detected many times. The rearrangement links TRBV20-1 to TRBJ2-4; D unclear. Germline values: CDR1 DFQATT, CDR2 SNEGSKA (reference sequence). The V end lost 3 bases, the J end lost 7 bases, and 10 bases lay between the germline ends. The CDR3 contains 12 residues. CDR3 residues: CSASVSMNIQYF. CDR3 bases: TGCAGTGCTAGTGTTTCCATGAACATTCAGTACTTC.

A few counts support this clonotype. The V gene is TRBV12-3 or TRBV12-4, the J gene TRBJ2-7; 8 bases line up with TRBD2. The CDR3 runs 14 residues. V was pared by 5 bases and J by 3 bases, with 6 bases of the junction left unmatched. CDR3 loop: CASSIGLANYEQYF. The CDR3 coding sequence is TGTGCCAGCAGTATCGGACTAGCAAACTACGAGCAGTACTTC.

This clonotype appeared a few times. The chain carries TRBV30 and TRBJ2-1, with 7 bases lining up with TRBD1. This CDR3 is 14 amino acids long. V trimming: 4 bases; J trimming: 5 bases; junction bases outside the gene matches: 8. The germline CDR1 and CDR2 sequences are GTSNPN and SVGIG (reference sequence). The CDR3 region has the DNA TGTGCCTGGACCGGGGACAGAGAAGACAATGAGCAGTTCTTC. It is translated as CAWTGDREDNEQFF.

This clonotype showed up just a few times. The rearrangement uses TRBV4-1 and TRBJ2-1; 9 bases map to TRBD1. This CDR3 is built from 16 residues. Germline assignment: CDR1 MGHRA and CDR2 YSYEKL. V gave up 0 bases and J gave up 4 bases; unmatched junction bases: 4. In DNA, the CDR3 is TGCGCCAGCAGCCAAGAGCCGGGACAGGGATACAATGAGCAGTTCTTC. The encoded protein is CASSQEPGQGYNEQFF.

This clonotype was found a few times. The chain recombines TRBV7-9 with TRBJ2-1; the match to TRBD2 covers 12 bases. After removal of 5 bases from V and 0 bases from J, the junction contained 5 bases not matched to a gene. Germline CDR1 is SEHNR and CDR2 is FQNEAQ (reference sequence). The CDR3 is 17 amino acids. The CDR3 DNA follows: TGTGCCAGCAGCGATACTAGCGGGAGGAGCTCCTACAATGAGCAGTTCTTC. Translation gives CASSDTSGRSSYNEQFF.

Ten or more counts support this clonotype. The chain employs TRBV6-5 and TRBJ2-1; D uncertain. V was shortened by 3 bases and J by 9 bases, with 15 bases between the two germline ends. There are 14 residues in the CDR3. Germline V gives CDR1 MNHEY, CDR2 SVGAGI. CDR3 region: CASSYTGPQSEQFF. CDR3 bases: TGTGCCAGCAGTTATACCGGTCCACAAAGTGAGCAGTTCTTC.

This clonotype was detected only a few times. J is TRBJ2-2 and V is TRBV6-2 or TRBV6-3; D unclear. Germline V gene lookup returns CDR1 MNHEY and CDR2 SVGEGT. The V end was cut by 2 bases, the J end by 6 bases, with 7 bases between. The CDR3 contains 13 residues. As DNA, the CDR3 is TGTGCCAGCAGTTACGTGCTAGCCGGGGAGCTGTTTTTT. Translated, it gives CASSYVLAGELFF.

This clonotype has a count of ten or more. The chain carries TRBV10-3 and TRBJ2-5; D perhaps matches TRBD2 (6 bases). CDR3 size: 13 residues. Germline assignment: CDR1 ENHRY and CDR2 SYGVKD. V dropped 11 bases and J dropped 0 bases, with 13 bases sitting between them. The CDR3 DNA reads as TGTGCCTCAAACCGGGGGAACCAAGAGACCCAGTACTTC. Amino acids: CASNRGNQETQYF.

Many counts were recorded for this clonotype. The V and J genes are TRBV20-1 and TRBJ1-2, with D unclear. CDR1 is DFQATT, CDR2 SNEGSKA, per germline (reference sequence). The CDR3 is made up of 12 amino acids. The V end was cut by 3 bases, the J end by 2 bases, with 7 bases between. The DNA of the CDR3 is TGCAGTGCTAGCCGTGCAAACTATGGCTACACCTTC. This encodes CSASRANYGYTF.

CDR3 DNA sequence: TGCAGTGCGGTCCCAGTTATAGCGGGGCAAGAGACCCAGTACTTC. Encoded protein: CSAVPVIAGQETQYF. The chain uses TRBV20-1 and TRBJ2-5; TRBD2 matches 8 bases. V dropped 6 bases and J dropped 2; count of bases not matched to a gene: 11. Germline V lookup: CDR1 DFQATT, CDR2 SNEGSKA (reference sequence). This CDR3 region has 15 residues.

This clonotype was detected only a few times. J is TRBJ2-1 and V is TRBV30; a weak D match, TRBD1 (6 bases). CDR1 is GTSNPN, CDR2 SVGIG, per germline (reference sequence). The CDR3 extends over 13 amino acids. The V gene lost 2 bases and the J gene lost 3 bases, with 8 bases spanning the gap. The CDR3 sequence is CAWSWTVYNEQFF. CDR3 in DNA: TGTGCCTGGAGTTGGACAGTCTACAATGAGCAGTTCTTC.

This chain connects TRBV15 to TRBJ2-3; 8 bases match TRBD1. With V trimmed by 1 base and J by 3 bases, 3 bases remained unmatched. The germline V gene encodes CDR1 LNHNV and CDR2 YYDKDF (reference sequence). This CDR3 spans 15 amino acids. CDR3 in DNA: TGTGCCACCAGCAGAGGAGACAGGGGAACAGATACGCAGTATTTT. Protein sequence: CATSRGDRGTDTQYF.

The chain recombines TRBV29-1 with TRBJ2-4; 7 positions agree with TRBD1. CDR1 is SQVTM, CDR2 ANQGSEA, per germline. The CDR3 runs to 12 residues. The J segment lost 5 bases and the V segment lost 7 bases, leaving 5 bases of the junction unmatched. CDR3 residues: CSGSGGENIQYF. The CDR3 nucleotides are TGCAGCGGATCAGGGGGAGAAAACATTCAGTACTTC.

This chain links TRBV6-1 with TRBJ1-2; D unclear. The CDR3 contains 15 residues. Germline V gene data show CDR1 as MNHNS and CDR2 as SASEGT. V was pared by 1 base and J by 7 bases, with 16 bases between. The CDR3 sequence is CASSEDEGFSGGYTF. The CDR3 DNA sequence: TGTGCCAGCAGTGAAGATGAAGGGTTTTCGGGTGGCTACACCTTC.

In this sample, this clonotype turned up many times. This CDR3 reads CASSSVGGYGYTF. CDR3 in DNA: TGCGCCAGCAGCTCCGTCGGAGGATATGGCTACACCTTC. The rearrangement uses TRBV5-1 and TRBJ1-2, with unresolved D. The germline CDR1 and CDR2 sequences are SGHRS and YFSETQ. The V end was cut by 3 bases, the J end by 5 bases, with 11 bases between. The CDR3 is 13 amino acids.

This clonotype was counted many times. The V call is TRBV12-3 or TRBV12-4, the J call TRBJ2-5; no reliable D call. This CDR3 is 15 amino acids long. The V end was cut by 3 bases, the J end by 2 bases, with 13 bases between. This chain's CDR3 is CASSFGLSIQETQYF. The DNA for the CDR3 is TGTGCCAGCAGTTTCGGTCTGTCCATTCAAGAGACCCAGTACTTC.

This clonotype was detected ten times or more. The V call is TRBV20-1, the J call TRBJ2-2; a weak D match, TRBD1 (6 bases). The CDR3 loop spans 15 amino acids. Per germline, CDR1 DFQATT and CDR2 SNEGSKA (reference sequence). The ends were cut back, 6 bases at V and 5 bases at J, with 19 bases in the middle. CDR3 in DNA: TGCAGTGCAGGGGACCACAGGGTCCTTACCGGGGAGCTGTTTTTT. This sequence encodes CSAGDHRVLTGELFF.

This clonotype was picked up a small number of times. The CDR3 bases are TGTGCCAGCAGTGAAGTGGGGTGGGACAGGGAGGAGACCCAGTACTTC. It encodes CASSEVGWDREETQYF. The chain recombines TRBV2 with TRBJ2-5; 9 bases map to TRBD1. V dropped 1 base and J dropped 5; count of bases not matched to a gene: 8. Per germline, CDR1 SNHLY and CDR2 FYNNEI. This CDR3 is 16 amino acids long.

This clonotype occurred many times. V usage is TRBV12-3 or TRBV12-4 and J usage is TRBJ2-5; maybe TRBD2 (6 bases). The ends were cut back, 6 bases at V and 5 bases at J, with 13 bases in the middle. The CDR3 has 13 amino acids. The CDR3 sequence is CASSWGDRETQYF. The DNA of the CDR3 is TGTGCCAGCAGCTGGGGGGACCGTGAGACCCAGTACTTC.

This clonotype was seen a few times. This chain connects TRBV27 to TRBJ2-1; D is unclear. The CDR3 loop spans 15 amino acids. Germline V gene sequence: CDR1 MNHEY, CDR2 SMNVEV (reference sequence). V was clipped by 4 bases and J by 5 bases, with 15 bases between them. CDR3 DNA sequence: TGTGCCAGCAGTTCGGGCACTTGGGCGAACAATGAGCAGTTCTTC. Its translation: CASSSGTWANNEQFF.

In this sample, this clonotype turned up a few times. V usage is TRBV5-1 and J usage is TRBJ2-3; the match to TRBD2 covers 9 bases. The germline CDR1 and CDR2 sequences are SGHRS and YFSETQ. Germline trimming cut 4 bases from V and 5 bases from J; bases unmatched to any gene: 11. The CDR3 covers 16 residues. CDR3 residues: CASSLIAGAPGDTQYF. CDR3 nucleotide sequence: TGCGCCAGCAGCCTAATAGCGGGAGCCCCCGGAGATACGCAGTATTTT.

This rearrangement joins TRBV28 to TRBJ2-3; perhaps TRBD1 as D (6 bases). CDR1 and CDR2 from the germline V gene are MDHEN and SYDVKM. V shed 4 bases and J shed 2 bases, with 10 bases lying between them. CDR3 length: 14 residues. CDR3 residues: CASSSQGSTDTQYF. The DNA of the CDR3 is TGTGCCAGCAGTTCACAGGGATCCACAGATACGCAGTATTTT.

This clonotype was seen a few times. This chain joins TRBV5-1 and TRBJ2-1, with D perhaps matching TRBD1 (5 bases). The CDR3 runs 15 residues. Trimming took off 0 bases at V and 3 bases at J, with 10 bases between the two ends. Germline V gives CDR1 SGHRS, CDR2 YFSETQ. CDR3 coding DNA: TGCGCCAGCAGCTTGGCTGGACAATACTACAATGAGCAGTTCTTC. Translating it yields CASSLAGQYYNEQFF.

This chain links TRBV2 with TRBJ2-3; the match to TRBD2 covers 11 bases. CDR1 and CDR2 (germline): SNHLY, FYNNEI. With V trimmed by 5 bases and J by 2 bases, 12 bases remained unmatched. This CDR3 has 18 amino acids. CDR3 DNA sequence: TGTGCCAGCAGTCGACCGAGGACTAGCGGGTTGGTCACAGATACGCAGTATTTT. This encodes CASSRPRTSGLVTDTQYF.

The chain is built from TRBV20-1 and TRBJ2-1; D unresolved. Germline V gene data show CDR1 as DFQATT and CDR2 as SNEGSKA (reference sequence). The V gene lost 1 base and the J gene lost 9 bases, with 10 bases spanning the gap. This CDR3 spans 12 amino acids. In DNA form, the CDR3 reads TGCAGTGCTAGAGGCGGATCCGGTGAGCAGTTCTTC. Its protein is CSARGGSGEQFF.

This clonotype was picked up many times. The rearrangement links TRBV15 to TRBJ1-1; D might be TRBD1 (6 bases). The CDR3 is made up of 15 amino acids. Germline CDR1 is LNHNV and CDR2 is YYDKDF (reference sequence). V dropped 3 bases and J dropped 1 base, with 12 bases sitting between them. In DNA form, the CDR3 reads TGTGCCACCAGCAGCCCGGGACACCAGAACACTGAAGCTTTCTTT. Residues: CATSSPGHQNTEAFF.